This T cell receptor beta chain was documented in a study of T-cell reconstitution after alpha-beta-depleted transplantation in children. Germline V lookup: CDR1 DFQATT, CDR2 SNEGSKA (reference sequence). The V segment lost 3 bases and the J segment 4 bases; nucleotides outside the gene matches: 7. The CDR3 is 15 residues long. A library of TCRbeta sequences, prepared with unique molecular identifiers, was generated. TCRdb used MiXCR to reprocess the PCR reads, holding one entry per CDR3 protein. The sample carries roughly 190,000 distinct CDR3 sequences, approximately 15% recorded once. This clonotype was observed many times.

The V gene is TRBV20-1, the J gene TRBJ1-5, with 9 bases that match TRBD1. The specimen was PBMCs from the stem cell graft donor, collected from the stem cell graft. This clonotype was obtained from a human donor who donated a stem cell graft to a child with acute lymphoblastic leukemia. CDR3: CSASHGTGLNQPQHF. In nucleotides, the CDR3 is TGCAGTGCTAGCCACGGGACAGGGCTTAATCAGCCCCAGCATTTT.